This entry concerns a single T cell receptor beta chain. The data derive from a study of regulatory T cells in long-lasting Graves disease. Study as a whole: In persistent Graves' disease, antithyroid drugs had been taken for over 5 years and TSH receptor antibodies stayed positive.

HTBI primers from iRepertoire and Arm-PCR of CDR3 regions yielded the TCR beta libraries. Each CDR3 protein gets one entry after TCRdb re-called the multiplex PCR reads with MiXCR. The table shows about 660,000 distinct CDR3 sequences, with approximately 29% occurring only once. Time point denoted: persistent/refractory GD, antithyroid drugs over 5 years with positive TRAb. Preparation of the TCR library used RNA extracted from PBMCs. Roughly 9 milliliters of peripheral blood were taken and placed in EDTA tubes. The TCR comes from a female donor with Graves disease. The sample here was peripheral blood mononuclear cells (PBMCs), taken when the disease was refractory, from a patient treated with antithyroid drugs.

The CDR3 loop is CASGTGPSNTEAFF. CDR3 in DNA: TGTGCTAGTGGTACCGGACCTTCGAACACTGAAGCTTTCTTT. The chain combines TRBV12-5 with TRBJ1-1; no clear D. Germline CDR1 reads LGHNT; CDR2 reads FRNRAP. The length of the CDR3 is 14 residues. The V gene lost 5 bases and the J gene lost 1 base, with 11 bases spanning the gap.